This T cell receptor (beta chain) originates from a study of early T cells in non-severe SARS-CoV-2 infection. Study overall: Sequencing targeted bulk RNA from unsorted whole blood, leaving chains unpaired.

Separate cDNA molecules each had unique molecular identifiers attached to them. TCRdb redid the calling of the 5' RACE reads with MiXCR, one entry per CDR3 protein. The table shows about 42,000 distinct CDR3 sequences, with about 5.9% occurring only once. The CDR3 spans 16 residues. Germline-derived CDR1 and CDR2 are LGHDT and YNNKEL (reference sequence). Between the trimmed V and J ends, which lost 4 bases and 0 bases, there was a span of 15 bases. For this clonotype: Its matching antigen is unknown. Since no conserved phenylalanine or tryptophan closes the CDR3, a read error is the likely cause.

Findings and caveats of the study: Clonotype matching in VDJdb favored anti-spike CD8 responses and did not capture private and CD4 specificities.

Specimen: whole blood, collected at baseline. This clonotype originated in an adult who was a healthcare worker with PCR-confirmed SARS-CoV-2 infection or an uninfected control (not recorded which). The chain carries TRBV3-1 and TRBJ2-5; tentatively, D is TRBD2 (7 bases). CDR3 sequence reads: CASSLQGGGHQETQYS. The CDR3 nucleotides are TGTGCCAGCAGCCTCCAGGGAGGGGGTCACCAAGAGACCCAGTACTCC.